One sample yielded the 9 T cell receptor beta chains listed below, sequenced in a study of cytomegalovirus exposure and HLA in healthy donors. The PCR used 60 Vbeta and 13 Jbeta primers. Here immunoSEQ multiplex PCR was the method, and the copy in TCRdb shows in-frame clones only, minus some. The sample has roughly 230,000 clones, about 93% seen once. Source material: PBMCs. These TCRs come from a girl aged 2 to 9 in good health and CMV-seronegative.

This chain connects TRBV15 to TRBJ1-1; TRBD1 agrees at 9 bases. The V and J ends lost 7 bases and 3 bases, in that order; junction bases with no gene match: 6. This CDR3 is built from 14 residues. The germline V gene encodes CDR1 LNHNV and CDR2 YYDKDF (reference sequence). CDR3: CATIPGQGDTEAFF. CDR3 DNA: TGTGCCACCATCCCGGGACAGGGAGACACTGAAGCTTTCTTT.

The J gene is TRBJ2-2, the V gene TRBV9; 13 bases agree with TRBD2. With V trimmed by 4 bases and J by 5 bases, 5 bases remained unmatched. CDR1 is SGDLS and CDR2 is YYNGEE in the germline V gene. This CDR3 is built from 16 residues. CDR3 nucleotides: TGTGCCAGCAGCCGGACTAGCGGGGGTGGGACCGGGGAGCTGTTTTTT. Translation: CASSRTSGGGTGELFF.

This chain uses TRBV7-9 with TRBJ2-7; D possibly corresponds to TRBD1 (6 bases). The germline V gene has CDR1 SEHNR and CDR2 FQNEAQ (reference sequence). The germline V and J ends were trimmed by 5 bases and 2 bases, with 22 bases remaining between them. The CDR3 is 17 residues long. In nucleotides, the CDR3 is TGTGCCAGCAGCGGATCATCGGGACACTCGAAAACCTACGAGCAGTACTTC. Translated, it gives CASSGSSGHSKTYEQYF.

A few counts support this clone. The rearrangement links TRBV10-2 to TRBJ2-3; TRBD1 is a possible D gene (6 bases). In germline, CDR1 is WSHSY, CDR2 SAAADI. Trimming left V 2 bases short and J 2 bases short, with 8 bases between. The CDR3 sequence is 14 residues long. This chain's CDR3 is CASSENRATDTQYF. CDR3 nucleotide sequence: TGCGCCAGCAGTGAGAACAGGGCCACAGATACGCAGTATTTT.

In regard to this clone: One end of the junction is discordant with germline, which a read error may explain. The gene calls are TRBV4-1 and TRBJ1-1, with D tentatively TRBD1 (5 bases). This CDR3 has 16 amino acids. CDR1 and CDR2 from the germline V gene are MGHRA and YSYEKL. CDR3 sequence (DNA): TGTGCCAGCAGCCAAGAAGGGAGCGGGGGGAACACTGAAGCTTTCTTT. Translated, it gives CASSQEGSGGNTEAFF.

This chain joins TRBV5-4 and TRBJ2-1, with 11 bases lining up with TRBD2. CDR1 and CDR2 (germline): SGHNT, YYREEE (reference sequence). Losses at the gene ends were 4 bases for V and 5 bases for J; bases not matched to a gene: 8. This CDR3 has 16 residues. The CDR3, as DNA: TGTGCCAGCAGCGTCCCCACTAGCGGGAGCGACAATGAGCAGTTCTTC. Translated, it gives CASSVPTSGSDNEQFF.

Written as DNA, the CDR3 is TGCAGCGTTGAAAGTGGGGGGAGTGAAAAACTGTTTTTT. Translated, it gives CSVESGGSEKLFF. The J gene is TRBJ1-4, the V gene TRBV29-1; tentatively, D is TRBD1 (5 bases). V was clipped by 2 bases and J by 7 bases, with 11 bases between them. CDR3 length equals 13 residues. Germline CDR1 and CDR2: SQVTM and ANQGSEA.

This chain connects TRBV28 to TRBJ1-2; a weak D match, TRBD1 (5 bases). CDR3 length equals 12 residues. V lost 2 bases and J lost 10, with 11 bases in between. Germline CDR1 is MDHEN and CDR2 is SYDVKM. The CDR3 region has the DNA TGTGCCAGCAGTTTAGATGGGGCCCCCTACACCTTC. As protein: CASSLDGAPYTF.

J is TRBJ1-5 and V is TRBV30; 8 nucleotides line up with TRBD1. J gave up 5 bases and V 5 bases, and 5 bases lay outside the gene matches. This CDR3 has 13 residues. Germline-derived CDR1 and CDR2 are GTSNPN and SVGIG (reference sequence). CDR3 amino acids: CAWGMTGDQPQHF. The CDR3 bases are TGTGCCTGGGGGATGACAGGGGATCAGCCCCAGCATTTT.